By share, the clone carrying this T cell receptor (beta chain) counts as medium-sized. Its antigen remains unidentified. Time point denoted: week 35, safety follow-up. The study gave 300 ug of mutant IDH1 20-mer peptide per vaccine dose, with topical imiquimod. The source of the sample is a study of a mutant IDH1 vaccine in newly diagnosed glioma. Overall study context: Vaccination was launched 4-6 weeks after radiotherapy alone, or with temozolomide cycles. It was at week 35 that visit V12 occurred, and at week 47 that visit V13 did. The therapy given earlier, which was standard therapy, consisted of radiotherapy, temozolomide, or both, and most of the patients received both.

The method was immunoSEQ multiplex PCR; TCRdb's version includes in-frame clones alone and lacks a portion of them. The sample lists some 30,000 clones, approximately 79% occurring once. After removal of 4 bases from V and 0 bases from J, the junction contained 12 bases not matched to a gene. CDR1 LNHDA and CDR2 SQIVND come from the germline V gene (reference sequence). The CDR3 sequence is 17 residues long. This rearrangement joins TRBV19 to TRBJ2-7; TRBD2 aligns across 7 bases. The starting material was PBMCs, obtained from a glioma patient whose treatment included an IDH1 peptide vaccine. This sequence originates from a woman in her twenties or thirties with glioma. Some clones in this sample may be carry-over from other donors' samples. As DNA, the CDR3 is TGTGCCAGTAGTACCCAGATTAGCGGGTTAAGCTCCTACGAGCAGTACTTC. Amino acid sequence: CASSTQISGLSSYEQYF.